This T cell receptor beta chain was observed in a study of OX40 agonist ivuxolimab in advanced cancers. Whole-study context: With ivuxolimab, an agonistic anti-OX40 (CD134) antibody, patients were treated. Patients were treated with intravenous ivuxolimab, dosed at 0.01 to 10 mg/kg and infused every 2 weeks.

CDR3 size: 18 residues. With 2 bases clipped from V and 1 base from J, the junction kept 5 bases outside the gene matches. Per germline, CDR1 SGHVS and CDR2 FQNEAQ. As to this clone: Its antigen is unknown.

Assay used: immunoSEQ multiplex PCR; TCRdb lists only in-frame clones, some missing. The table includes about 60,000 clones, roughly 84% detected once. The study's findings and limits: Researchers did not establish what antigens the expanded peripheral T cells target.

This rearrangement joins TRBV7-8 to TRBJ2-2, with TRBD2 matching 12 bases. The input for sequencing was CD4+ or CD8+ T cells sorted from blood, taken in a trial of the OX40 agonist ivuxolimab. The receptor's source is an adult with an advanced solid tumor such as melanoma, head and neck, liver or kidney cancer. The CDR3 protein is CASSLRTSGNMNTGELFF. Written as DNA, the CDR3 is TGTGCCAGCAGCTTACGGACTAGCGGGAACATGAACACCGGGGAGCTGTTTTTT. The full variable domain, its missing parts supplied by reference TRBV7-8 and TRBJ2-2, is GAGVSQSPRYKVAKRGQDVALRCDPISGHVSLFWYQQALGQGPEFLTYFQNEAQLDKSGLPSDRFFAERPEGSVSTLKIQRTQQEDSAVYLCASSLRTSGNMNTGELFFGEGSRLTVL.